This TCR beta chain is drawn from a study of cytotoxic CD8 clonotypes in ibrutinib-treated CLL. Across the whole study: Recorded responses included around 24 partial and 2 complete; following median roughly 70 months, 14 stayed remitted and roughly twelve progressed.

Generated by immunoSEQ multiplex PCR, the TCRdb table keeps only in-frame clones and is missing some. The sample has fewer than 400,000 clones, roughly 71% seen once; the top ten hold 6.3%. This clone has a handful of counts. The antigen remains unidentified. Study-level points and caveats: Having risen at ibrutinib response, clonality had fallen back toward baseline by progression. T-cell clonality at baseline went above that of age-matched healthy donors and rose and fell with circulating CD8+ T-cell counts.

The trim removed 4 bases at V and 4 bases at J, leaving 5 bases unmatched. The germline CDR1 and CDR2 sequences are MGHRA and YSYEKL. CDR3 length: 14 residues. The sequenced sample was PBMCs, obtained after 36 months of ibrutinib treatment. The chain employs TRBV4-1 and TRBJ1-2; 8 bases align to TRBD1. This sequence originates from a human donor with chronic lymphocytic leukemia. CDR3 in amino acids: CASSRPGQAYGYTF. CDR3 DNA: TGCGCCAGCAGCCGACCGGGACAGGCCTATGGCTACACCTTC.